This TCR beta chain derives from a study of blood T cell repertoires in COVID-19. This CDR3 is built from 14 residues. Germline trimming cut 6 bases from V and 8 bases from J; bases unmatched to any gene: 13. Germline V gene sequence: CDR1 MNHEY, CDR2 SVGAGI. Some clones are missing from TCRdb's copy, which holds only in-frame ones; the method was immunoSEQ multiplex PCR. This sample yields about 36,000 clones, of which about nine tenths are seen a single time; around 4.8% belongs to the top ten. Material: peripheral blood. This clonotype originated in a human donor in a cohort sampled during active COVID-19. V and J are TRBV6-5 and TRBJ2-7; 7 bases match TRBD2. The CDR3 loop is CASSSGLGGQQQYF. Here the CDR3 DNA reads TGTGCCAGCAGCTCCGGACTAGGCGGGCAACAGCAGTACTTC.